Many counts were recorded for the clone carrying this TCR beta chain. The data were obtained in a study of T cells after yellow fever vaccination. Overall study results and limits: On re-exposure, the response was weaker but peaked faster, at day 5 versus 15. Re-detected after boosting: most primary clones, 96% of CD4 and roughly 90% of CD8.

J was trimmed by 11 bases and V by 1 base; bases with no gene match: 5. Germline lookup yields CDR1 SGHAT and CDR2 FQNNGV. This CDR3 is 13 amino acids long. Each CDR3 protein is one row after TCRdb ran MiXCR on the 5' RACE reads. The sample consists of 50,000 to 60,000 distinct CDR3 sequences, 6.5% to 8% of them appearing once. The chain links TRBV11-2 to TRBJ2-3, with 8 bases identical to TRBD2. The sample in question was CD8+ T cells not binding an NS4B(214-222) dextramer, sorted from PBMCs, obtained more than 35 days after the first yellow fever vaccination. This clonotype was obtained from a man aged 18 to 29 who received the YFV17D yellow fever vaccine. The DNA for the CDR3 is TGTGCCAGCAGCTTAGGGGCGGGGGGCAGGCAGTATTTT. Its protein product is CASSLGAGGRQYF.